This T cell receptor beta chain comes out of a study of shared clonotypes between healthy human individuals. Findings of the study overall: Only blood underwent sampling, and tissue repertoires likely differ.

Libraries were prepared by immunoSEQ multiplex PCR; TCRdb keeps only in-frame clonotypes and omits some of them. The sample holds 2 million to 3 million clones, around 94% seen once. Those who donated, Caucasian adults without exception, all lived in Nashville, Tennessee. This CDR3 has 15 residues. In germline, CDR1 is MRHNA, CDR2 SNTAGT. Germline trimming cut 10 bases from V and 4 bases from J; bases unmatched to any gene: 13. On this clone: The target antigen is unknown.

This chain joins TRBV6-4 and TRBJ1-2, with TRBD1 matching 9 bases. The sample comprised naive CD4+ T cells sorted from blood. Subset: CD45RA+ positively selected. This TCR was recovered from a man aged 18 to 35 in good health. The CDR3 DNA sequence: TGTGCCACCACTCGAACACAGGGACAGGGCTATGGCTACACCTTC. Protein product: CATTRTQGQGYGYTF.